The 21 T cell receptor beta chains below were found in one sample sequenced in a study of T cell responses to AZD1222 COVID-19 vaccine (dated by TCRdb to 2020 to 2022). The protocol used for the library was the immunoSEQ multiplex PCR assay. The immuneACCESS repertoire file appears here via TCRdb, limited to in-frame rearrangements. These files lack a portion of the clones; in checked studies, under half of the deficit traces to unresolved V genes, and the cause of the others is not known. The sample has 90,000 to 110,000 clones on record, about 89% of them singletons. Around 4.6% of the sample lies in the top ten. Per the publication, the time point label means: about 28 days (+/-7) after the second vaccine dose. Sequenced here: peripheral blood, sampled 28 days after the second AZD1222 dose. The receptors were sampled from an adult who received the AZD1222 COVID-19 vaccine.

V gene TRBV7-8 combines with J gene TRBJ1-2; TRBD1 is a possible D gene (5 bases). The germline CDR1 and CDR2 sequences are SGHVS and FQNEAQ. Trimming cost V 5 bases and J 6 bases, with 10 bases left between them. This CDR3 has 12 amino acids. CDR3 region: CASSQEGNGYTF. For the CDR3, the DNA is TGTGCCAGCAGCCAAGAGGGGAATGGCTACACCTTC.

The genes are TRBV6-1 and TRBJ1-1; D gene unclear. V lost 1 base and J lost 5, with 5 bases in between. The CDR3 covers 12 residues. From germline, CDR1 is MNHNS and CDR2 SASEGT. The chain's CDR3 is CASSEVGTEAFF. The CDR3, as DNA: TGTGCCAGCAGTGAAGTTGGAACTGAAGCTTTCTTT.

The chain has TRBV7-2 and TRBJ2-7; TRBD2 is a possible D gene (6 bases). The CDR3 consists of 14 residues. Germline V lookup: CDR1 SGHTA, CDR2 FQGNSA. The V and J ends lost 7 bases and 2 bases respectively, with 15 bases between them. CDR3 protein: CASILGGTPYEQYF. The CDR3 nucleotides are TGTGCCAGCATTTTAGGAGGGACTCCCTACGAGCAGTACTTC.

This chain joins TRBV5-1 and TRBJ2-3; D is ambiguous. The V end lost 5 bases, the J end lost 2 bases, and 9 bases lay between the germline ends. The germline V gene encodes CDR1 SGHRS and CDR2 YFSETQ. There are 13 residues in the CDR3. The CDR3 DNA reads TGCGCCAGCAGGACTGGATCCACAGATACGCAGTATTTT. Its protein product is CASRTGSTDTQYF.

This clone was observed a single time. The chain is built from TRBV19 and TRBJ1-1, with D tentatively TRBD1 (5 bases). CDR3 size: 12 residues. V dropped 4 bases and J dropped 7 bases, with 10 bases sitting between them. CDR1 and CDR2 (germline): LNHDA, SQIVND (reference sequence). CDR3: CASSTPGLEAFF. CDR3 DNA: TGTGCCAGTAGTACACCGGGACTTGAAGCTTTCTTT.

V and J are TRBV6-2 or TRBV6-3 and TRBJ1-1, with TRBD1 as a possible D gene (5 bases). Trimming shortened V by 3 bases and J by 1 base, and 12 bases separated the two germline ends. Germline CDR1 is MNHEY and CDR2 is SVGEGT. This CDR3 spans 15 amino acids. CDR3 nucleotide sequence: TGTGCCAGCAGTTATAGGGGTCAGGGGAACACTGAAGCTTTCTTT. Its translation is CASSYRGQGNTEAFF.

The chain couples TRBV19 to TRBJ2-5, with D perhaps matching TRBD2 (6 bases). Germline values: CDR1 LNHDA, CDR2 SQIVND (reference sequence). The length of the CDR3 is 13 residues. V lost 6 bases, J lost 2 bases, and 10 bases lay in between. CDR3 in DNA: TGTGCCAGTAGCAGACTAGTTCAAGAGACCCAGTACTTC. Translation: CASSRLVQETQYF. Complete variable domain (other parts from reference TRBV19 and TRBJ2-5): DGGITQSPKYLFRKEGQNVTLSCEQNLNHDAMYWYRQDPGQGLRLIYYSQIVNDFQKGDIAEGYSVSREKKESFPLTVTSAQKNPTAFYLCASSRLVQETQYFGPGTRLLVL.

The chain couples TRBV4-1 to TRBJ2-7, with TRBD1 identical over 7 bases. CDR3 length: 13 residues. Germline lookup yields CDR1 MGHRA and CDR2 YSYEKL. V was clipped by 6 bases and J by 3 bases; unmatched bases: 5. The CDR3 here is CASSARDSYEQYF. In DNA form, the CDR3 reads TGCGCCAGCAGTGCCCGGGACAGCTACGAGCAGTACTTC.

This rearrangement joins TRBV27 to TRBJ1-2; no definite D call. From germline, CDR1 is MNHEY and CDR2 SMNVEV (reference sequence). V dropped 4 bases and J dropped 7 bases, with 10 bases sitting between them. CDR3 length equals 12 residues. CDR3 loop: CASSSGSSGYTF. CDR3 nucleotides: TGTGCCAGCAGTTCGGGCAGTTCTGGCTACACCTTC.

This chain links TRBV19 with TRBJ1-1, with no clear D. This CDR3 has 16 residues. V was shortened by 5 bases and J by 4 bases, with 20 bases between the two germline ends. Germline values: CDR1 LNHDA, CDR2 SQIVND (reference sequence). The CDR3 region has the DNA TGTGCCAGTAGTCCGCCCTGGTCTAGGCTCGCCACTGAAGCTTTCTTT. It codes for CASSPPWSRLATEAFF.

The V gene is TRBV3-1 (or the pseudogene TRBV3-2), the J gene TRBJ2-7; 10 bases match TRBD2. The CDR3 sequence is 13 residues long. Per germline, CDR1 LGHDT and CDR2 YNNKEL (reference sequence). J lost 4 bases, V lost 4 bases, and 1 base had no gene match. The CDR3, as DNA: TGTGCCAGCAGCCTGACTAGCGGGTACGAGCAGTACTTC. Translated: CASSLTSGYEQYF.

The V gene is TRBV6-1, the J gene TRBJ2-7, with 10 bases matching TRBD2. Germline V lookup: CDR1 MNHNS, CDR2 SASEGT. CDR3 length: 14 amino acids. The trim removed 2 bases at V and 6 bases at J, leaving 4 bases unmatched. CDR3 protein: CASSELAGASEQYF. CDR3 sequence (DNA): TGTGCCAGCAGTGAACTAGCGGGAGCGAGCGAGCAGTACTTC.

This clone was seen more than once but under ten times. The chain couples TRBV5-1 to TRBJ2-1, with 11 bases identical to TRBD2. This CDR3 is built from 15 residues. The germline V gene encodes CDR1 SGHRS and CDR2 YFSETQ. Unmatched junction bases numbered 8, after V lost 4 bases and J lost 8 bases. CDR3 DNA: TGCGCCAGCAGCCCGGGACTAGCGGTCGGGGATGAGCAGTTCTTC. It specifies CASSPGLAVGDEQFF.

V and J are TRBV2 and TRBJ1-1; 7 nucleotides line up with TRBD1. The V segment lost 7 bases and the J segment 2 bases; nucleotides outside the gene matches: 4. Germline values: CDR1 SNHLY, CDR2 FYNNEI. The CDR3 spans 13 residues. CDR3 sequence: CASNRQGNTEAFF. The DNA of the CDR3 is TGTGCCAGCAATCGACAGGGAAACACTGAAGCTTTCTTT.

The chain employs TRBV12-5 and TRBJ2-1, with D unresolved. Germline V gene data show CDR1 as LGHNT and CDR2 as FRNRAP. Deletions cut 0 bases from V and 2 bases from J, with 5 bases between. This CDR3 has 14 residues. CDR3 amino acids: CASGLVPAYNEQFF. The CDR3, as DNA: TGTGCTAGTGGTTTGGTCCCAGCCTACAATGAGCAGTTCTTC.

This rearrangement joins TRBV11-2 to TRBJ2-7; D call uncertain. Trimming shortened V by 1 base and J by 3 bases, and 7 bases separated the two germline ends. There are 13 residues in the CDR3. Germline-derived CDR1 and CDR2 are SGHAT and FQNNGV. The CDR3 sequence: CASSLGPGYEQYF. DNA for the CDR3: TGTGCCAGCAGCTTAGGCCCTGGCTACGAGCAGTACTTC.

The chain has TRBV11-1 and TRBJ2-2, with 7 bases fitting TRBD2. The germline V gene has CDR1 SGHAT and CDR2 FQDESV (reference sequence). The CDR3 runs 14 residues. J was trimmed by 4 bases and V by 6 bases; bases with no gene match: 5. The CDR3 sequence is CASRIRTSTGELFF. In DNA form, the CDR3 reads TGTGCCAGCAGGATAAGGACTAGCACCGGGGAGCTGTTTTTT.

The rearrangement links TRBV6-5 to TRBJ2-2; D uncertain. Germline lookup yields CDR1 MNHEY and CDR2 SVGAGI. The CDR3 is made up of 15 amino acids. Trimming removed 2 bases at V and 8 bases at J, with 15 bases between. The CDR3 spells CASSYVRSLRGELFF. CDR3 DNA sequence: TGTGCCAGCAGTTACGTCCGGAGTCTCCGGGGGGAGCTGTTTTTT.

The V gene is TRBV4-1, the J gene TRBJ2-3; 7 positions agree with TRBD1. V lost 4 bases, J lost 0 bases, and 4 bases stayed unmatched. The CDR3 has 15 residues. Germline CDR1 and CDR2: MGHRA and YSYEKL. CDR3 sequence reads: CASSLGQWSTDTQYF. The CDR3 region has the DNA TGCGCCAGCAGCCTGGGACAGTGGAGCACAGATACGCAGTATTTT.

This clone was detected only a few times. CDR3 DNA sequence: TGTGCCAGCTCACCACTGTGGGAGGCGGTGGATACGCAGTATTTT. Translated, it gives CASSPLWEAVDTQYF. The chain employs TRBV18 and TRBJ2-3, with TRBD2 as a possible D gene (6 bases). Germline V gene lookup returns CDR1 KGHSH and CDR2 LQKENI. Trimming pared 1 base from V and 6 bases from J, leaving 14 bases between. This CDR3 is built from 15 residues. Combining the CDR3 with reference TRBV18 and TRBJ2-3 gives the whole variable domain NAGVMQNPRHLVRRRGQEARLRCSPMKGHSHVYWYRQLPEEGLKFMVYLQKENIIDESGMPKERFSAEFPKEGPSILRIQQVVRGDSAAYFCASSPLWEAVDTQYFGPGTRLTVL.

The gene calls are TRBV19 and TRBJ1-2; D is uncertain. The germline CDR1 and CDR2 sequences are LNHDA and SQIVND (reference sequence). The CDR3 loop spans 16 amino acids. Trimming pared 0 bases from V and 3 bases from J, leaving 14 bases between. The CDR3 protein is CASSIDPTGDDYGYTF. The CDR3 DNA is TGTGCCAGTAGTATAGACCCGACCGGGGATGACTATGGCTACACCTTC.